This record concerns one TCR beta chain sequence. What antigen it recognizes has not been identified. No quality values exist for individual bases; no much larger clone is one base distant. Here V drops 2 bases and J drops 6 bases, and the junction holds 12 bases not matched to any gene. The CDR3 starts with the cysteine, ends with the phenylalanine, and has 18 residues. Kept here is only the CDR3 DNA, which spans 54 bases and is read in frame from base 1. The CDR1 and CDR2 encoded by the germline V gene are SGHVS and FNYEAQ. Library prep was done by 5' RACE. For sequencing, an Illumina HiSeq 2000 was employed. Template switching added a universal primer binding site, and the final cDNA carried a unique molecular identifier that allowed TCR cDNA molecules to be counted accurately. Specific primers in the conserved constant-segment region were used to synthesize first-strand cDNA for TCR alpha and beta chains. To control for contamination, every cDNA library carried two barcodes: a SMART-Mk sample barcode plus Illumina barcodes. TruSeq adapter sequences and Illumina sample barcodes were added in two successive PCR steps. TCR alpha and beta cDNA libraries were sequenced on the Illumina HiSeq platform with custom primers. The published analysis was carried out like this. MiGEC was used to process raw reads and extract unique molecular identifiers, and MiXCR was used to find CDR3 positions. For each individual, recombination models were inferred using an EM algorithm with the repgenHMM and IGoR tools. Shared clonotypes were analyzed with the tcR package in R, and sharing was normalized by the product of cloneset sizes. To study raw recombination free of thymic and clonal selection effects, out-of-frame nonproductive sequences were analyzed. Starting from the raw public reads, TCRdb applied fastp trimming at Q25, assembled clones with MiXCR and retained in-frame beta chains. Rows matching on CDR3 protein sequence are summarized as one entry with the most common DNA and genes. What appears here as the V and J calls and clone size reflects TCRdb's work, not the paper's. This sample comprises some 500,000 distinct CDR3 sequences, more than 13% of them detected only once. The top ten clones comprise around 0.48% of the sample.

All donors were healthy Caucasians. Three pairs of female monozygotic twins, all aged roughly 18 to 29 years, were included in the twin cohort. CD4+ and CD8+ T cell populations were isolated with positive isolation kits from Invitrogen. The data belong to a study of identical twins (dated by TCRdb to the mid-2010s). Study-level background: To test whether fetal clonotypes persist, this study deep-sequenced TCR alpha and beta repertoires from monozygotic twins, from unrelated adults of various ages, and from cord blood. Replicate twin experiments were performed at different times using different library preparation protocols to rule out contamination. Study-wide findings and limitations: A weaker excess of twin sharing was found in beta out-of-frame sequences because the signal-to-noise ratio was lowered by fewer shared sequences. In monozygotic twins, out-of-frame TCR alpha sharing was systematically underestimated by recombination models, although the models agreed with sharing between unrelated individuals. Fewer insertions were carried by abundant cord blood beta clonotypes, a similar but weaker trend appeared in young adult naive repertoires, and no such trend appeared in memory repertoires. Zero-insertion analyses could be partly confounded by invariant T cells such as MAIT and iNKT, though diverse VJ usage argued against such confounding for most clonotypes. Because the same donors could not be followed over many years, conclusions were based on cross-sectional statistical analysis. Compared with coincidental sharing between unrelated individuals, an excess of low generation-probability sequences was observed among out-of-frame TCR alpha sequences shared between twins.

These data were likewise used in another study, on yellow fever vaccine responses in identical twins. Taken from the second paper: According to the authors, in identical twins the way T cells responded to vaccination appeared partly convergent and partly personalized. In identical twins, the study followed T cell clones that responded to the vaccine with precision.

This receptor was identified in a young woman in good health. Rearrangement joined TRBV7-6 to TRBJ2-3; TRBD1 matches 12 bases in the middle. The sample taken for sequencing was CD4+ T cells sorted from blood. The CDR3 region: CASSLFMGQGALVDTQYF. The DNA sequence reads TGTGCCAGCAGCTTATTTATGGGACAGGGGGCCTTAGTGGATACGCAGTATTTT.